The 4 T cell receptor beta chains reported below all come from one sample, sequenced in a study of CD8 T cells in ankylosing spondylitis. MiXCR was run by TCRdb on the 5' RACE reads, yielding one entry per CDR3 protein. Of 150,000 to 200,000 distinct CDR3 sequences in the sample, roughly 18% were seen once. The specimen sequenced was blood, either unsorted or a sorted T cell fraction (not recorded which). All receptors come from a male donor with ankylosing spondylitis or in good health (not recorded which).

This sequence joins TRBV11-2 and TRBJ2-5, with a possible D match to TRBD2 (6 bases). Germline-derived CDR1 and CDR2 are SGHAT and FQNNGV. The CDR3 totals 14 residues. V was trimmed by 1 base and J by 5 bases, leaving 11 bases between them. CDR3 loop: CASSLGGLRETQYF. The DNA of the CDR3 is TGTGCCAGCAGCTTAGGGGGACTTAGGGAGACCCAGTACTTC.

The chain joins TRBV6-5 to TRBJ1-1; D is uncertain. The CDR3 length is 15 residues. V was clipped by 0 bases and J by 3 bases, with 11 bases between them. The germline CDR1 and CDR2 sequences are MNHEY and SVGAGI. CDR3 coding DNA: TGTGCCAGCAGTTACTCGGCGGGTGCGGACACTGAAGCTTTCTTT. Protein product: CASSYSAGADTEAFF.

There are many counts of this clonotype. V and J are TRBV12-3 or TRBV12-4 and TRBJ1-1; 10 bases line up with TRBD1. The CDR3 extends over 13 amino acids. With 6 bases clipped from V and 7 bases from J, the junction kept 5 bases outside the gene matches. The DNA for the CDR3 is TGTGCCAGCAGCTACCGGGACAGGGGTGAAGCTTTCTTT. Its protein is CASSYRDRGEAFF.

This chain joins TRBV28 and TRBJ2-1; 11 positions agree with TRBD1. Germline V gene lookup returns CDR1 MDHEN and CDR2 SYDVKM. The J segment lost 6 bases and the V segment lost 8 bases, leaving 6 bases of the junction unmatched. CDR3 length: 14 residues. CDR3 protein: CASLGQGARNEQFF. The CDR3 DNA follows: TGTGCCAGCCTCGGACAGGGGGCGCGCAATGAGCAGTTCTTC. The full variable domain, rest sourced from reference TRBV28 and TRBJ2-1, is DVKVTQSSRYLVKRTGEKVFLECVQDMDHENMFWYRQDPGLGLRLIYFSYDVKMKEKGDIPEGYSVSREKKERFSLILESASTNQTSMYLCASLGQGARNEQFFGPGTRLTVL.